The sequence of this T cell receptor beta chain was determined in a study of T cell responses to AZD1222 COVID-19 vaccine. This CDR3 is 18 amino acids long. V gave up 1 base and J gave up 4 bases, with 19 bases separating them. Germline V gene data show CDR1 as SGHVS and CDR2 as FQNEAQ. Profiled with immunoSEQ multiplex PCR; TCRdb holds only in-frame clones, not every one. This sample yields 140,000 or so clones, of which about 86% are seen a single time; nearly 3.5% belongs to the top ten. This clone has more than one count but fewer than ten. Antigen specificity is unknown. Findings and caveats of the study: Donors were largely white British and mainly female; clonal diversity was possibly underestimated.

Specimen: peripheral blood, collected on day 0 of AZD1222 vaccination. This TCR was sampled from an adult in good health. The chain recombines TRBV7-8 with TRBJ2-2, with D perhaps matching TRBD1 (6 bases). The CDR3 loop reads CASSLGVSGVRRTGELFF. The CDR3 region has the DNA TGTGCCAGCAGCTTAGGGGTTTCAGGGGTTCGTCGCACCGGGGAGCTGTTTTTT. Using reference TRBV7-8 and TRBJ2-2 for the parts outside the CDR3, the full variable domain is GAGVSQSPRYKVAKRGQDVALRCDPISGHVSLFWYQQALGQGPEFLTYFQNEAQLDKSGLPSDRFFAERPEGSVSTLKIQRTQQEDSAVYLCASSLGVSGVRRTGELFFGEGSRLTVL.